Listed below are T cell receptor beta chains from one sample, sequenced in a study of blood T cell repertoires in COVID-19. Sequencing used immunoSEQ multiplex PCR; TCRdb keeps in-frame clones, though not all of them. The data show about 260,000 clones, about 84% seen once. Material for sequencing was PBMCs or T cells enriched from blood (not recorded which). The receptor source for this set is a woman aged 45-59 years who had recovered from COVID-19. Each CDR3 is given with its conserved first and last residue. A D gene is named only where the DNA matches it firmly. Some rows have no size entry. The others give once, few or many, or a class for an expanded clone.

clone_size d_call j_call v_call cdr3_nt cdr3_aa
once TRBD2 TRBJ2-7 TRBV5-1 TGCGCCAGCAGAGAGGCTAGCGGGGGGCGCTACGAGCAGTACTTC CASREASGGRYEQYF
few TRBD1 TRBJ1-6 TRBV5-1 TGCGCCAGCAGCTTACGGACAGGGGTTAATTCACCCCTCCACTTT CASSLRTGVNSPLHF
. TRBD1 TRBJ2-5 TRBV4-2 TGTGCCAGCAGCCACCGGGACAGGGGGCGCCTCGAGACCCAGTACTTC CASSHRDRGRLETQYF
. . TRBJ2-7 TRBV4-3 TGCGCCAGCAGCCAAAACAGTGTTAGTGCCTCCTACGAGCAGTACTTC CASSQNSVSASYEQYF
. . TRBJ1-1 TRBV5-1 TGCGCCAGCAGCCTCAACACTGAAGCTTTCTTT CASSLNTEAFF
few TRBD2 TRBJ2-5 TRBV7-2 TGTGCCAGCAGCCCCGGACTAGCACATGCAGAGACCCAGTACTTC CASSPGLAHAETQYF
. . TRBJ2-5 TRBV24-1 TGTGCCACCAGTGACCCCCGGACAAGGGAAGAGACCCAGTACTTC CATSDPRTREETQYF
once TRBD1 TRBJ2-1 TRBV6-4 TGTGCCAGCAGTGTTTTGACAGGGAATGAGCAGTTCTTC CASSVLTGNEQFF
. TRBD2 TRBJ2-3 TRBV6-4 TGTGCCAGCAGTGACGAGACTAGCGGGGGGCCGGATACGCAGTATTTT CASSDETSGGPDTQYF
. . TRBJ1-6 TRBV4-3 TGCGCCAGCAGCCAAGCGCACAGCTCCTATAATTCACCCCTCCACTTT CASSQAHSSYNSPLHF
once . TRBJ2-5 TRBV5-4 TGTGCCAGCAGCACAAGAGCGGAGACCCAGTACTTC CASSTRAETQYF
. TRBD1 TRBJ1-2 TRBV18 TGTGCCAGCTCACCGATGGCCGGACAGGGGGACTATGGCTACACCTTC CASSPMAGQGDYGYTF
. . TRBJ1-1 TRBV2 TGTGCCAGCAGTGAAAATTTTAGGGCAGGGGTTGGAGAAGCTTTCTTT CASSENFRAGVGEAFF
few TRBD1 TRBJ1-2 TRBV6-6 TGTGCCAGCAGTCCCGGGACAGGGGCCCCCTTAGGCGATGGCTACACCTTC CASSPGTGAPLGDGYTF
. . TRBJ2-3 TRBV6-5 TGTGCCAGCAGTTACAGGAGCCGGAGCACAGATACGCAGTATTTT CASSYRSRSTDTQYF
. TRBD2 TRBJ2-3 TRBV7-2 TGTGCCAGCAGCTTTTTAGCGGGGGTGGCAGATACGCAGTATTTT CASSFLAGVADTQYF
. TRBD2 TRBJ2-1 TRBV29-1 TGCAGCGTTTCACTAGCGGGAGTAGTAAATGAGCAGTTCTTC CSVSLAGVVNEQFF
. . TRBJ1-5 TRBV30 TGTGCCTGGAGTGGCGGGGGGGATCAGCCCCAGCATTTT CAWSGGGDQPQHF
. . TRBJ2-1 TRBV29-1 TGCAGCGGAGAAGGCACAGGGTACTCCTACAATGAGCAGTTCTTC CSGEGTGYSYNEQFF
. . TRBJ1-2 TRBV19 TGTGCCAGTAGATCCCGGGAGGGTGGTAACTATGGCTACACCTTC CASRSREGGNYGYTF
. TRBD1 TRBJ2-5 TRBV5-1 TGCGCCAGCAGCTTACAGGGGAAAGAGACCCAGTACTTC CASSLQGKETQYF
. . TRBJ2-1 TRBV7-2 TGTGCCAGCAGCTTGGGCGGGGGCTATCACAATGAGCAGTTCTTC CASSLGGGYHNEQFF
. TRBD1 TRBJ2-3 TRBV6-4 TGTGCCAGCACCCGGGACAGGGATATTGGTACGCAGTATTTT CASTRDRDIGTQYF
. . TRBJ1-3 TRBV5-1 TGCGCCAGCAGCTCCACCCTTACAGAGTCTGGAAACACCATATATTTT CASSSTLTESGNTIYF
. . TRBJ1-2 TRBV5-4 TGTGCCAGCAGCTTAACAGACAGGTCAGACTATGGCTACACCTTC CASSLTDRSDYGYTF
. TRBD1 TRBJ1-3 TRBV6-5 TGTGCCAGCAGCGTTAACAGGGGGCCGGGAAACACCATATATTTT CASSVNRGPGNTIYF
once TRBD1 TRBJ1-3 TRBV5-1 TGCGCCAGCAGCAACCACGGACAGGGAGACACCATATATTTT CASSNHGQGDTIYF